Listed below are T cell receptor beta chains from one sample, sequenced in a study of blood T cell repertoires in COVID-19. Profiled with immunoSEQ multiplex PCR; TCRdb holds only in-frame clones, not every one. Found here are about 130,000 clones, around four fifths of them singletons; the top ten hold around 5.9%. Sequencing was done on a sample of peripheral blood. The receptor set was obtained from a man between 60 and 70 years old with acute or convalescent COVID-19. The CDR3 runs from the conserved cysteine through the conserved F or W. The order of the fields is D gene, clone size, J gene, V gene, CDR3 protein, CDR3 DNA. A D gene is named only where the DNA matches it firmly. Expanded clones are given a class, and other clones once, few, many or no size at all.

d_gene: .; abundance: once; j_gene: TRBJ1-3; v_gene: TRBV5-6; CDR3aa: CASSLVGGELFSGNTIYF; CDR3nt: TGTGCCAGCAGCTTGGTAGGAGGAGAACTCTTCTCTGGAAACACCATATATTTT
d_gene: TRBD2; abundance: .; j_gene: TRBJ2-3; v_gene: TRBV10-3; CDR3aa: CAIGGGLAGPTDTQYF; CDR3nt: TGTGCCATCGGGGGGGGACTAGCGGGACCCACAGATACGCAGTATTTT
d_gene: .; abundance: once; j_gene: TRBJ2-5; v_gene: TRBV19; CDR3aa: CASSMSLQAANLYQETQYF; CDR3nt: TGTGCCAGTAGTATGTCACTACAGGCAGCCAACCTGTACCAAGAGACCCAGTACTTC
d_gene: TRBD1; abundance: .; j_gene: TRBJ2-1; v_gene: TRBV10-2; CDR3aa: CASSEREGAMGNEQFF; CDR3nt: TGCGCCAGCAGTGAGCGTGAGGGGGCGATGGGAAATGAGCAGTTCTTC
d_gene: .; abundance: .; j_gene: TRBJ2-7; v_gene: TRBV5-1; CDR3aa: CASSASGRGNSYEQYF; CDR3nt: TGCGCCAGCAGCGCCTCCGGGCGGGGTAACTCCTACGAGCAGTACTTC
d_gene: .; abundance: .; j_gene: TRBJ2-7; v_gene: TRBV11-2; CDR3aa: CASSLETGYEQYF; CDR3nt: TGTGCCAGCAGCTTAGAGACGGGATACGAGCAGTACTTC
d_gene: .; abundance: .; j_gene: TRBJ1-2; v_gene: TRBV11-2; CDR3aa: CASSFGEMGGYTF; CDR3nt: TGTGCCAGCAGCTTCGGGGAGATGGGTGGCTACACCTTC
d_gene: TRBD1; abundance: .; j_gene: TRBJ1-1; v_gene: TRBV14; CDR3aa: CASSQGKLLSLTGSEAFF; CDR3nt: TGTGCCAGCAGCCAAGGGAAACTCCTGAGCTTGACAGGGAGTGAAGCTTTCTTT
d_gene: .; abundance: .; j_gene: TRBJ1-3; v_gene: TRBV27; CDR3aa: CASSSKARSSGNTIYF; CDR3nt: TGTGCCAGCAGTTCGAAAGCTCGGAGCTCTGGAAACACCATATATTTT
d_gene: TRBD2; abundance: .; j_gene: TRBJ2-1; v_gene: TRBV6-5; CDR3aa: CASSWAAGDFSEQFF; CDR3nt: TGTGCCAGCAGTTGGGCGGCGGGGGATTTCAGTGAGCAGTTCTTC
d_gene: .; abundance: .; j_gene: TRBJ2-1; v_gene: TRBV3-1/TRBV3-2; CDR3aa: CASSQASAGVGFF; CDR3nt: TGTGCCAGCAGCCAAGCTAGCGCCGGAGTGGGGTTCTTC
d_gene: .; abundance: .; j_gene: TRBJ1-4; v_gene: TRBV6-5; CDR3aa: CASSYDSLINEKLFF; CDR3nt: TGTGCCAGCAGTTACGACAGCCTTATTAATGAAAAACTGTTTTTT
d_gene: TRBD1; abundance: .; j_gene: TRBJ1-5; v_gene: TRBV19; CDR3aa: CASSPQGAHGQPQHF; CDR3nt: TGTGCCAGTAGTCCTCAGGGGGCGCACGGTCAGCCCCAGCATTTT
d_gene: TRBD1; abundance: .; j_gene: TRBJ1-2; v_gene: TRBV4-1; CDR3aa: CASSRHRGDGDYGYTF; CDR3nt: TGCGCCAGCAGCCGCCACAGGGGGGATGGGGACTATGGCTACACCTTC
d_gene: .; abundance: .; j_gene: TRBJ2-1; v_gene: TRBV5-4; CDR3aa: CASSHSGGAYNEQFF; CDR3nt: TGTGCCAGCAGCCACTCCGGAGGGGCTTACAATGAGCAGTTCTTC